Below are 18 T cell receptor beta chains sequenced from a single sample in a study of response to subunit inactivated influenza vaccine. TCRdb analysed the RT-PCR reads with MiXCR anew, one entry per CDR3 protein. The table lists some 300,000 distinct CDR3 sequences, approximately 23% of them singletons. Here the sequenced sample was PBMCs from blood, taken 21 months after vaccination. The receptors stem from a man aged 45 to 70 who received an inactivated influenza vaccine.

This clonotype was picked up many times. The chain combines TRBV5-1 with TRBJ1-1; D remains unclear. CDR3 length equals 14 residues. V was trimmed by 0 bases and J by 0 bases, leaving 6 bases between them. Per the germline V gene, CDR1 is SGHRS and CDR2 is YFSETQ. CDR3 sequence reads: CASSLVSVNTEAFF. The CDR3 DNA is TGCGCCAGCAGCTTGGTTTCCGTGAACACTGAAGCTTTCTTT.

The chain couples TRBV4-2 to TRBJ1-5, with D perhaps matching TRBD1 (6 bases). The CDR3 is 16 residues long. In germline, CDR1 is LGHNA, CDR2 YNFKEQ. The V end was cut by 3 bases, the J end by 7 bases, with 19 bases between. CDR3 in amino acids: CASSQGWQGLGQPQHF. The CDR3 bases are TGTGCCAGCAGCCAGGGTTGGCAGGGGCTTGGCCAGCCCCAGCATTTT.

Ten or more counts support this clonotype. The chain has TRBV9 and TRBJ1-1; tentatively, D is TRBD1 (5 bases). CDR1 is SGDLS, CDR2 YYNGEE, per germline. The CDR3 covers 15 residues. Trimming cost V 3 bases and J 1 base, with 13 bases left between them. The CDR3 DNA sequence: TGTGCCAGCAGCGGACAACAGGTGGGGAACACTGAAGCTTTCTTT. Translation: CASSGQQVGNTEAFF. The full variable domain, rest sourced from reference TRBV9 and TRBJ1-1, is DSGVTQTPKHLITATGQRVTLRCSPRSGDLSVYWYQQSLDQGLQFLIQYYNGEERAKGNILERFSAQQFPDLHSELNLSSLELGDSALYFCASSGQQVGNTEAFFGQGTRLTVV.

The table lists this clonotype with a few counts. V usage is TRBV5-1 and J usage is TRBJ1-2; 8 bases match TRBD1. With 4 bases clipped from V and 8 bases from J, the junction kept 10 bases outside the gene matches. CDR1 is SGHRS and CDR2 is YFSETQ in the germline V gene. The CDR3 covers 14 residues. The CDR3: CASSISTGAEGYTF. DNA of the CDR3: TGCGCCAGCAGCATCTCGACAGGGGCGGAAGGCTACACCTTC.

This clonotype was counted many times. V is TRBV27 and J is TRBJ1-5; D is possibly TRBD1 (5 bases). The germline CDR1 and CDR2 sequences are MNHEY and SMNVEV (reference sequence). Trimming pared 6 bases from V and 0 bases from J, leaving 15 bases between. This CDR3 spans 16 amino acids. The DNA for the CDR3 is TGTGCCAGCAGCCCAAGGACAATAGCTAGCAATCAGCCCCAGCATTTT. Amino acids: CASSPRTIASNQPQHF.

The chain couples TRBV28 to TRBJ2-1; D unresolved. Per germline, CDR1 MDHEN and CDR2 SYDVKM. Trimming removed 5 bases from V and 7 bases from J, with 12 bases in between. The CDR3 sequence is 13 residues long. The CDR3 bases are TGTGCCAGCAGTCCCCCCCCCTTTAATGAGCAGTTCTTC. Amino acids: CASSPPPFNEQFF.

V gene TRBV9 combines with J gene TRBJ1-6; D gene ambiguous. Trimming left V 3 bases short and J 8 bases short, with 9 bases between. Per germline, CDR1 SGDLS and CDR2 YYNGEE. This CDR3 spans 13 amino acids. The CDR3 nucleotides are TGTGCCAGCAGCGGATCCCATGATTCACCCCTCCACTTT. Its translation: CASSGSHDSPLHF.

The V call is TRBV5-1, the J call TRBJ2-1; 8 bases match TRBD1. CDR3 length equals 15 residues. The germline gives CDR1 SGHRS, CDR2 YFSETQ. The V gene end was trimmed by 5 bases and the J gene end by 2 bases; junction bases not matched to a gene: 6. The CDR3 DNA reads TGCGCCAGCAGTCCTATACAGGGGGCCTACAATGAGCAGTTCTTC. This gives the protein CASSPIQGAYNEQFF.

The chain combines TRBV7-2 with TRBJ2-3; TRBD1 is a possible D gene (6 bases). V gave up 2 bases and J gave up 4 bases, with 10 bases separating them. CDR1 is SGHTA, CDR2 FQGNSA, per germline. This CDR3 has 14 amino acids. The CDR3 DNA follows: TGTGCCAGCAGCTTATCCAGGGGCGCAGATACGCAGTATTTT. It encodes CASSLSRGADTQYF.

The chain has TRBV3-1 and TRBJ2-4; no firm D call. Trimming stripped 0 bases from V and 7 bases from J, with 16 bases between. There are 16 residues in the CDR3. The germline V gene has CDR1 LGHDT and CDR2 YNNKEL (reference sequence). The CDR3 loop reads CASSQDLGMGMNIQYF. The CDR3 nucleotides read TGTGCCAGCAGCCAAGATTTAGGAATGGGGATGAACATTCAGTACTTC.

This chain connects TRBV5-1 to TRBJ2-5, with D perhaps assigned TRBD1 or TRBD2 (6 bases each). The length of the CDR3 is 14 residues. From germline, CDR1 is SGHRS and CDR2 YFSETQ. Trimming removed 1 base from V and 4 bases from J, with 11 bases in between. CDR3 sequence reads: CASSLMGGVETQYF. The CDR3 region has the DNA TGCGCCAGCAGCTTGATGGGGGGCGTAGAGACCCAGTACTTC.

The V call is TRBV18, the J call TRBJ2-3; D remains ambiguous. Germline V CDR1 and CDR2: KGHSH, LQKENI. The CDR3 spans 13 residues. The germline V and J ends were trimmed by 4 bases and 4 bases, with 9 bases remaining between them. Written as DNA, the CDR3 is TGTGCCAGCTCACAAAGTCGGTCAGATACGCAGTATTTT. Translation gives CASSQSRSDTQYF.

CDR3 nucleotides: TGTGCCAGCAGTTACGGGAGGAGGGGAGTGAACACTGAAGCTTTCTTT. Amino acid sequence: CASSYGRRGVNTEAFF. The chain has TRBV6-2 or TRBV6-3 and TRBJ1-1, with D possibly being TRBD1 (5 bases). With 2 bases removed from V and 0 bases from J, the gap between germline ends came to 13 bases. The CDR3 runs to 16 residues. Germline V gene lookup returns CDR1 MNHEY and CDR2 SVGEGT.

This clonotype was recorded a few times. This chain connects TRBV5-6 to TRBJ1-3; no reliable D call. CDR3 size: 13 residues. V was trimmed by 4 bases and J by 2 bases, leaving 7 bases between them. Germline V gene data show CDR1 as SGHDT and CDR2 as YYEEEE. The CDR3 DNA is TGTGCCAGCAGCCAGACCCCTGGAAACACCATATATTTT. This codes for CASSQTPGNTIYF. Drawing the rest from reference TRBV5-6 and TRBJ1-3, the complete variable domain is DAGVTQSPTHLIKTRGQQVTLRCSPKSGHDTVSWYQQALGQGPQFIFQYYEEEERQRGNFPDRFSGHQFPNYSSELNVNALLLGDSALYLCASSQTPGNTIYFGEGSWLTVV.

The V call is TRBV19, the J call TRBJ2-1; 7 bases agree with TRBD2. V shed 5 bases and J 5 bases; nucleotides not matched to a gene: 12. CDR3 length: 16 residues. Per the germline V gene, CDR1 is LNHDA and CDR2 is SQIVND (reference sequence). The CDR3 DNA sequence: TGTGCCAGTAGTTCGTTGTACTTGGGGGGGAACAATGAGCAGTTCTTC. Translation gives CASSSLYLGGNNEQFF.

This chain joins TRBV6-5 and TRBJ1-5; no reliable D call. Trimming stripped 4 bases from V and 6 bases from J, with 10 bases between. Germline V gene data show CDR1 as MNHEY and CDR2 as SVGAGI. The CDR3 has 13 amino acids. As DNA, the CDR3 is TGTGCCAGCAGTTCGGAAGAGGGTCAGCCCCAGCATTTT. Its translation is CASSSEEGQPQHF.

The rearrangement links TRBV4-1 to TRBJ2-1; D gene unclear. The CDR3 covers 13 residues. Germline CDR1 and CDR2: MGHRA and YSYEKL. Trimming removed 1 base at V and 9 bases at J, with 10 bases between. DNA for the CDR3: TGCGCCAGCAGCCAAGGACGCACGGCTGAGCAGTTCTTC. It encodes CASSQGRTAEQFF.

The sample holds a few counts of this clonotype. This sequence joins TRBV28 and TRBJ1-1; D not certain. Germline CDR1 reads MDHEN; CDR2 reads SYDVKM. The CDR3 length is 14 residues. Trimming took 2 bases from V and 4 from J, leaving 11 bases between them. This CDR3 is CASSLGLLTTEAFF. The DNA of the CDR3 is TGTGCCAGCAGTTTAGGGCTCCTAACCACTGAAGCTTTCTTT.